What follows is one T cell receptor beta chain and its context. Researchers ran the PCR with 60 Vbeta and 13 Jbeta primers. The method was immunoSEQ multiplex PCR; TCRdb's version includes in-frame clones alone and lacks a portion of them. The table lists some 110,000 clones, around 80% of them singletons. The entry originates in a study of cytomegalovirus exposure and HLA in healthy donors. The CDR3 has 16 amino acids. From germline, CDR1 is SSHAT and CDR2 FNYEAQ (reference sequence). The V and J ends lost 1 base and 4 bases, in that order; junction bases with no gene match: 2. The sequence came from a man aged 25-40 years in good health and CMV-seropositive. The specimen was PBMCs. The chain joins TRBV7-7 to TRBJ2-7; 15 bases are a match to TRBD2. The DNA of the CDR3 is TGTGCCAGCAGCTTAGGGACTAGCGGGGGGGCATACGAGCAGTACTTC. As protein: CASSLGTSGGAYEQYF. The whole variable domain, remainder taken from reference TRBV7-7 and TRBJ2-7, is GAGVSQSPRYKVTKRGQDVTLRCDPISSHATLYWYQQALGQGPEFLTYFNYEAQPDKSGLPSDRFSAERPEGSISTLTIQRTEQRDSAMYRCASSLGTSGGAYEQYFGPGTRLTVT.